This T cell receptor (beta chain) emerged from a study of T-cell reconstitution after alpha-beta-depleted transplantation in children. Study conclusions and caveats: Surviving recipient cells, namely T cells and thymic progenitors, were the source of high day-60 TCRbeta diversity in some patients. About two months after transplant, alpha-beta T cells reportedly came from several hundred expanded graft clones.

This clonotype was detected only a few times. The antigen is undetermined. As it was prepared, the TCRbeta library received unique molecular identifiers. Each CDR3 protein gets one entry after TCRdb re-called the PCR reads with MiXCR. The sample has 600,000 or so distinct CDR3 sequences; under 30% are singletons. The CDR3 loop spans 17 amino acids. The trim removed 0 bases at V and 0 bases at J, leaving 9 bases unmatched. CDR1 and CDR2 from the germline V gene are SQVTM and ANQGSEA. Sequencing used PBMCs, mostly from graft donor cells, obtained 360 days after TCRalphabeta/CD19-depleted stem cell transplant. The clonotype comes from a boy younger than two who had a stem cell transplant for acute myeloid leukemia, so the T cells may come from the graft donor. The J gene is TRBJ1-1, the V gene TRBV29-1, with 8 positions matching TRBD1. In DNA, the CDR3 is TGCAGCGTTGAAGATAGCAGGGGGCCTTTCATGAACACTGAAGCTTTCTTT. The encoded protein is CSVEDSRGPFMNTEAFF. The complete variable domain, with remaining parts taken from reference TRBV29-1 and TRBJ1-1, reads SAVISQKPSRDICQRGTSLTIQCQVDSQVTMMFWYRQQPGQSLTLIATANQGSEATYESGFVIDKFPISRPNLTFSTLTVSNMSPEDSSIYLCSVEDSRGPFMNTEAFFGQGTRLTVV.